This T cell receptor beta chain was captured in a study of PD-1 blockade in mismatch repair-deficient tumors. Study-wide points: Rapid post-treatment expansion, then contraction, generally preceding radiologic response, marked tumor-resident clones.

TCRs were sequenced from a few patients responding to pembrolizumab. Profiled with immunoSEQ multiplex PCR; TCRdb holds only in-frame clones, not every one. The sample shows 15,000 to 20,000 clones, roughly 80% of them seen only once. Note on this clone: Its specificity is unknown.

Germline V gene lookup returns CDR1 MGHRA and CDR2 YSYEKL. V was pared by 4 bases and J by 2 bases, with 18 bases between. This CDR3 is 16 amino acids long. Sequenced here: PBMCs, sampled 4 weeks after starting pembrolizumab. The rearrangement links TRBV4-1 to TRBJ2-7; tentatively, D is TRBD2 (5 bases). The receptor was isolated from an adult with mismatch repair-deficient cancer. In DNA, the CDR3 is TGCGCCAGCAGCCTCCTCCCGAGCGGTAAAGCCTACGAGCAGTACTTC. Translated, it gives CASSLLPSGKAYEQYF.